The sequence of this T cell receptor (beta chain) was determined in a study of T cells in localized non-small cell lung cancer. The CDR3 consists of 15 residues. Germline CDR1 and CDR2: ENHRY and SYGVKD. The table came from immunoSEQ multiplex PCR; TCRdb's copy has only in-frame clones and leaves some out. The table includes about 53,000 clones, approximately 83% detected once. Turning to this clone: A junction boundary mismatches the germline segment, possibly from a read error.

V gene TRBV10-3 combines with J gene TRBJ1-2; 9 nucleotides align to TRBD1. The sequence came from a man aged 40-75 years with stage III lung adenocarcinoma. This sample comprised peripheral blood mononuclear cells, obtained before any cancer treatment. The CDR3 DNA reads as TGTGCCAGCAGTTACTCGGCAGGACAGGGGAATGGCTACACCTTC. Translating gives CASSYSAGQGNGYTF.